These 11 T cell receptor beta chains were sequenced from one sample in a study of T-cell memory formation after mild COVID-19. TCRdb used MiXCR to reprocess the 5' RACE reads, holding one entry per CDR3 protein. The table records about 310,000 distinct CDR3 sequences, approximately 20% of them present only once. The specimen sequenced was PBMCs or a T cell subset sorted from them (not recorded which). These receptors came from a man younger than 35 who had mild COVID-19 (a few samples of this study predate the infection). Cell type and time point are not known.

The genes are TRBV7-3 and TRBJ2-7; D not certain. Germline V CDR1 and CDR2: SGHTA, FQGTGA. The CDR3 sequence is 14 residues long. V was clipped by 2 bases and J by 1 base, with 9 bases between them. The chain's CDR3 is CASSLYSLSYEQYF. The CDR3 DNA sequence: TGTGCCAGCAGCTTATACAGCCTGTCCTACGAGCAGTACTTC.

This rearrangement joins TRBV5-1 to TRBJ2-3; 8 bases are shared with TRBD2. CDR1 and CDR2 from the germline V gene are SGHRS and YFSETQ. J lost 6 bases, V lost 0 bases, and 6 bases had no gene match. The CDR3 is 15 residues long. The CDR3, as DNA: TGCGCCAGCAGCTTGGCCCGGGGGGGCCGGGATACGCAGTATTTT. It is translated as CASSLARGGRDTQYF.

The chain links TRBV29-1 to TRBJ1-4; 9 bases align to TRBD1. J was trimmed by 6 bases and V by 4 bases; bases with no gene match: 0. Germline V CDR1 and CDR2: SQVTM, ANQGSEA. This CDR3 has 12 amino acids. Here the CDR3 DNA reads TGCAGCGTTGGGACAGGGGATGAAAAACTGTTTTTT. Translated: CSVGTGDEKLFF.

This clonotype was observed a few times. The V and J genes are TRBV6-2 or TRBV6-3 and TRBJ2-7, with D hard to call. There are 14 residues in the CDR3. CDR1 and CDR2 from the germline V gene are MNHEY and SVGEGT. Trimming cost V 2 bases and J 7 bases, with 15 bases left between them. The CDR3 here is CASSYETLFSEQYV. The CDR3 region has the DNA TGTGCCAGCAGTTACGAGACCCTCTTTTCGGAGCAGTACGTC.

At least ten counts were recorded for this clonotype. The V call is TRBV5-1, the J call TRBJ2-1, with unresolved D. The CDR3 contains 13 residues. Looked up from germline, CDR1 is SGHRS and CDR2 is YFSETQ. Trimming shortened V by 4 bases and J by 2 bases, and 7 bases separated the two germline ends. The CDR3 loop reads CASSTAAYNEQFF. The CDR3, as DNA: TGCGCCAGCAGCACAGCAGCCTACAATGAGCAGTTCTTC.

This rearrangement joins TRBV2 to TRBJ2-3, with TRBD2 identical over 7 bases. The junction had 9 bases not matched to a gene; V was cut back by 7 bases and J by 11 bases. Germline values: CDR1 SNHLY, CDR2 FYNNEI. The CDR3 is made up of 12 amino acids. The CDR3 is CASTVAGSGQYF. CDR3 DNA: TGTGCCAGCACGGTAGCGGGCTCCGGGCAGTATTTT.

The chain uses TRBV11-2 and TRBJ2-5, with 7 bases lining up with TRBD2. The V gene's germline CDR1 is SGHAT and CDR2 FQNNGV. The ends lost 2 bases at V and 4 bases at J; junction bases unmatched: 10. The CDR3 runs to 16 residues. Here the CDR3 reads CASSLLTTLAPETQYF. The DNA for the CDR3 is TGTGCCAGCAGCTTACTGACCACACTAGCGCCAGAGACCCAGTACTTC.

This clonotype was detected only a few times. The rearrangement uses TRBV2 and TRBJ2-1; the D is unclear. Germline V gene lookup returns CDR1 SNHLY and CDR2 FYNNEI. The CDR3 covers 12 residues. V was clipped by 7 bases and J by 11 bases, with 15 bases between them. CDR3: CASTGDRRQQFF. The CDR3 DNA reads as TGTGCCAGCACCGGTGACCGGCGACAGCAGTTCTTC.

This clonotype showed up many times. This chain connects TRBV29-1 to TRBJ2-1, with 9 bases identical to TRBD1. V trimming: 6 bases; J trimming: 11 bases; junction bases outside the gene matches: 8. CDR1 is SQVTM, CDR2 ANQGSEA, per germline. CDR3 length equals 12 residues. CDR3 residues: CSVHTGGPQQFF. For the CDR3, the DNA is TGCAGCGTACACACAGGGGGCCCCCAGCAGTTCTTC.

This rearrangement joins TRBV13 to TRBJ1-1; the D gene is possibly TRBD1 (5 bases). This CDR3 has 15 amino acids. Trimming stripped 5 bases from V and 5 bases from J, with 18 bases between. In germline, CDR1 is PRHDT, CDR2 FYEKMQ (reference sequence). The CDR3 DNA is TGTGCCAGCAGCCCCACCGGTGCCGGGGGGACTGAAGCTTTCTTT. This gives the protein CASSPTGAGGTEAFF.

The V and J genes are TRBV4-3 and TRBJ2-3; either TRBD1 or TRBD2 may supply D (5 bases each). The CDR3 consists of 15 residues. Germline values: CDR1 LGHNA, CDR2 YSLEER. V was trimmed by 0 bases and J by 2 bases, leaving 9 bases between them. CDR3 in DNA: TGCGCCAGCAGCCAAGATCCGGGGCACACAGATACGCAGTATTTT. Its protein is CASSQDPGHTDTQYF.